The present TCR beta chain was sequenced within a study of blood T cell repertoires in COVID-19. Study in general: Samples representing acute and convalescent COVID-19 were sourced from the United States, Italy and Spain.

Germline CDR1 and CDR2: KGHSH and LQKENI. V gave up 3 bases and J gave up 6 bases, with 15 bases separating them. This CDR3 is 14 amino acids long. Original processing notes: From reference gene primer amplification, estimates of nucleated cell counts were derived. Using immunoSEQ multiplex PCR, the repertoire was profiled, and TCRdb retains in-frame clones only, with some absent. For V, J and clone size, that table is used; D and trimming come from the DNA. The sample records about 200,000 clones, more than 65% being singletons. The sequenced material came from peripheral blood. The source of this sequence is a human donor in a cohort sampled during active COVID-19. The rearrangement uses TRBV18 and TRBJ2-7, with D maybe TRBD1 (6 bases). CDR3 nucleotide sequence: TGTGCCAGCTCACCTCAGGGGAGTGGCAGCGAGCAGTACTTC. Residues: CASSPQGSGSEQYF. The full variable domain, in which reference TRBV18 and TRBJ2-7 provide the parts outside the CDR3, is NAGVMQNPRHLVRRRGQEARLRCSPMKGHSHVYWYRQLPEEGLKFMVYLQKENIIDESGMPKERFSAEFPKEGPSILRIQQVVRGDSAAYFCASSPQGSGSEQYFGPGTRLTVT.